This T cell receptor beta chain was captured in a study of cytomegalovirus exposure and HLA in healthy donors (dated by TCRdb to the late 2010s). Regarding the study in general: According to an earlier analysis of 587 of the donors, roughly 180 million T cells yielded 117 million unique TCR beta sequences and about 300 Gb of sequence data. An early release that covered several hundred HLA-typed donors contained about 300 gigabases of sequencing data and 70 million to 100 million unique TCR sequences. The study was designed to test whether signatures of past pathogen exposure could be identified by cataloging public T cell receptors. Every repertoire in the discovery cohort had been generated on one and the same sequencing platform. The study used immunosequencing to profile the T cell repertoires of approximately 640 subjects and linked those repertoires to cytomegalovirus serostatus. Class I and class II HLA loci were covered by the typing at four-digit resolution. Donor age, sex, ethnicity and CMV serostatus were collected together with the repertoire data. To predict cytomegalovirus infection status, the study brought together high-throughput TCR immunosequencing, statistical association of individual TCRs with disease status, and machine learning. The number of donors typed differed by locus, with 629-630 for A, B, C, DRB1 and DQB1, approximately 500 for DQA1, under 610 for DPA1, and about 450 for DPB1. Four or five DR-DQ haplotypes were handled as single units for association and clustering because linkage in the cohort was strong. An earlier analysis of around 580 of the donors used high-throughput TCR beta sequencing to judge whether each TCR beta V gene segment behaved as functional or pseudogenic. Across some 400 genotyped donors of the cohort, an average of approximately 240,000 unique TCR beta nucleotide sequences per donor were sequenced, and roughly a sixth of those sequences were non-productive. A later analysis re-analyzed previously published TCR beta repertoires from roughly 690 donors and added high-resolution HLA genotyping to study TCR occurrence patterns. A later genetic analysis used genome-wide SNP genotypes for about 60% of the roughly 670 donors, treating that subset as a discovery cohort. Of the 398 genotyped donors, around 81% fell in the genetic ancestry cluster associated with self-reported Caucasian donors. In the later analysis, no new phenotypic data were used to find candidate immune exposures; instead, reliance was placed on TCR beta sequences and their occurrence across donors. Besides the first cohort of under 700 subjects, a separate validation cohort made up of 120 different subjects was used. Paper-wide results and their limitations: In a later analysis, HLA-associated TCR beta chains were found to be more clonally expanded and to have lower generation probabilities than equally common non-associated chains. Specific HLA alleles were associated with around 18,000 TCR beta sequences at a false discovery rate of 0.05 in a later analysis. Because counts were too low, around 18 rarely observed V segments, including chromosome 9 orphons, were left out of the earlier analysis of a few hundred of the donors. A cluster of highly shared sequence variants was judged likely to represent a technical artifact of the sequencing pipeline. Across donors, most TCR sequences were observed very rarely, whereas some public TCRs were present in many individuals. The classifier was reported to diagnose cytomegalovirus status with high specificity and sensitivity in both the original and validation cohorts. A later analysis found that TCR association rates varied across HLA loci, with DRB1 alleles showing the most associated TCRs and HLA-C alleles the fewest. In a later genetic analysis, fewer N-insertions in productive TCRs were reported among donors in an Asian-associated ancestry cluster than the approximately 710-donor mean. Correlated functional status among segregating V segments might reflect linkage disequilibrium, but an unknown experimental factor could not be ruled out. A total of some 180 TCR beta chains were listed by the study as associated with cytomegalovirus. Some IMGT-functional V segments, including TRBV6-2 and TRBV6-3, could not be distinguished by the 87-base-pair reads and were therefore excluded. Broadly in line with IMGT annotations, most TCR beta V segments showed up in productive rearrangements about 87% or about 30% of the time in an earlier analysis of about 500 of the donors. A few of the identified cytomegalovirus-associated TCR beta chains were confirmed in vitro to be specific for cytomegalovirus antigens. Only TCR beta chains were sequenced in this cohort, and the absence of alpha or paired-chain data limited detectable features. A further reported finding was that TCR beta sequences accurately predicted the HLA-A and HLA-B alleles for most subjects in the first cohort. When HLA alleles, especially DR and DQ, strongly co-occurred, TCR associations were difficult to assign to individual alleles. V-gene and J-gene trimming of TCR beta chains was associated with a missense DCLRE1C variant in a later genetic analysis, and the association was replicated in an independent cohort. Most CMV-associated TCR beta chains appeared to be HLA-restricted in a later analysis, and the HLA associations seemed to be driven largely by CMV exposure. Several of the top co-occurrence clusters appeared to be linked to parvovirus B19, influenza, CMV and Epstein-Barr virus, according to a later analysis. The only immune exposure information available for the cohort was CMV serostatus. The authors suggested that the approach could potentially be extended to other disease states and immunological phenotypes. The presence/absence analyses assumed that sequencing depth was roughly uniform across donors, and that assumption may not be true. HLA typing was unavailable for some donors at each locus, so association tests used only the typed subset.

The cohort consisted of some 730 healthy bone marrow donors. At the time of sampling, all cohort members were nominally healthy, though unrecorded immune exposures were likely present. The donor tested CMV seronegative and was one of the 352 seronegative cohort members. Each donor provided a peripheral blood sample, and peripheral blood mononuclear cells were used for TCR beta sequencing. Genomic DNA was extracted from the blood cell samples with the Qiagen DNeasy Blood Extraction Kit. The CDR3 has 15 amino acids, counting the end cysteine and phenylalanine. The only DNA kept is the CDR3, 45 bases in frame from the first base. Reading the germline V gene (reference sequence) gives CDR1 LNHDA and CDR2 SQIVND. Libraries were prepared through the immunoSEQ multiplex PCR assay. For the multiplex PCR, a mixture combining 60 forward primers for TCR Vbeta segments and 13 reverse primers for TCR Jbeta segments was used. The CDR3 region of rearranged TCR beta genes was amplified from genomic DNA by a multiplex PCR assay. The amplified TCR beta libraries were sequenced on the Illumina HiSeq System as 87-base-pair reads. In the paper's pipeline: A later analysis counted about 80 million unique TCR beta chains across the 700 or so repertoires, and 9.5 million to 11 million of these chains were shared by at least two donors. To remove PCR and sequencing errors, raw reads were error-corrected and collapsed into unique sequences using a nearest-neighbor algorithm that merged closely related sequences. To assign V, D and J gene segments, CDR3 sequences were aligned to IMGT reference sequences. For a sequence to be retained, a match of at least six nucleotides to both a V gene segment and a J gene segment was required. A rearrangement counted as productive if the CDR3 had no stop codons and remained in frame with V and J, and every other rearrangement counted as non-productive. CDR3 was defined by IMGT convention, running from the second conserved V-encoded cysteine to the conserved J-encoded phenylalanine. In an earlier analysis of just under 600 of the donors, sequences lacking an unambiguous match to a single V gene segment were excluded. In an earlier analysis of 587 of the donors, a V segment was called functional when productive rearrangements were above 56.7%, and segregating when the standard deviation between donors exceeded 5%. To diagnose cytomegalovirus status from the catalog of TCR beta chain sequences, a statistical classification framework was built. A later analysis assigned V and J genes by comparing TCR nucleotide sequences with IMGT/GENE-DB human TR gene sequences. Using the TCRdist pipeline, a later analysis assigned CDR3 sequences along with most-parsimonious VDJ recombination scenarios. A later analysis defined each TCR beta chain by its CDR3 amino acid sequence plus V-gene family, and excluded reads lacking a unique V-gene family. To address suspected cross-contamination and a sequencing artifact, a later analysis removed approximately 600 highly shared, low-generation-probability nucleotide sequences. A later analysis calculated a clonal expansion index for each public chain from normalized within-repertoire ranks of inferred template counts. In a later analysis, generation probabilities were computed with a VDJ recombination model fitted to out-of-frame rearrangements, and the resulting probabilities were checked against IGoR. In a later analysis, TCR-TCR, TCR-HLA and TCR-CMV co-occurrence was scored with hypergeometric tests, and a repertoire-size bias correction was applied to TCR pairs. To estimate false discovery rates, a later analysis permuted the HLA or CMV assignments 20 times. In a later analysis, co-occurring TCRs were grouped using DBSCAN, with TCRdist sequence similarity added in when clustering inside HLA-allele-positive subsets. For co-occurrence clustering, repertoires with fewer than 30,000 or more than 120,000 public chains were excluded, along with 4 to 6 repertoires with anomalous nucleotide sharing. Entries here come from immuneACCESS through TCRdb and include only in-frame sequences with V and J called. Some clones fail to appear in such tables; in the studies checked, an unresolved V gene covers under half of the shortfall, and the cause of the remainder is unknown. For V, J and clone size, that table is used; D and trimming come from the DNA. The sample table records 120,000 to 150,000 clones; more than 60% of these occur just once. The ten largest account for 1.5% to 2% of the sample.

As to this clone: What this receptor recognizes is not known. Base-call qualities are not available, and no considerably larger clone is one nucleotide away.

This TCR was recovered from a female donor in good health and CMV-seronegative. Sample: PBMCs. The sequence is built from TRBV19 and TRBJ2-5, with TRBD2 perhaps the D gene, on 7 matching bases. The CDR3 protein is CATTRGASGEETQYF. DNA sequence: TGTGCAACTACACGGGGGGCTAGCGGAGAAGAGACCCAGTACTTC.